This T cell receptor beta chain was sequenced for a study of shared clonotypes between healthy human individuals. The authors distributed each subset's genomic DNA evenly over several immunoSEQ plates. The data were produced by immunoSEQ multiplex PCR, yet TCRdb's version contains in-frame clones alone and is incomplete. In the table there are about 1.1 million clones, about 80% of which are singletons. Points from the study as a whole: Some naive CD4 clonotypes, around 4.7%, turned up in common across a handful of donors. Depth of sequencing was expected to influence donor clonotype sharing.

As concerns this clone: The antigen is undetermined.

Germline V gene lookup returns CDR1 SGHRS and CDR2 YFSETQ. The V gene lost 4 bases and the J gene lost 0 bases, with 8 bases spanning the gap. There are 14 residues in the CDR3. The chain is built from TRBV5-1 and TRBJ1-5, with a weak D call TRBD1 (6 bases). The sequencing sample was made of memory CD4+ T cells from PBMCs. Subset denoted: CD45RA-negative fraction. The source of this sequence is a man aged 18 to 35 in good health. Some clones in this sample may be carry-over from other donors' samples. This CDR3 reads CASSPDSSNQPQHF. The CDR3 DNA is TGCGCCAGCAGCCCGGACAGTAGCAATCAGCCCCAGCATTTT.